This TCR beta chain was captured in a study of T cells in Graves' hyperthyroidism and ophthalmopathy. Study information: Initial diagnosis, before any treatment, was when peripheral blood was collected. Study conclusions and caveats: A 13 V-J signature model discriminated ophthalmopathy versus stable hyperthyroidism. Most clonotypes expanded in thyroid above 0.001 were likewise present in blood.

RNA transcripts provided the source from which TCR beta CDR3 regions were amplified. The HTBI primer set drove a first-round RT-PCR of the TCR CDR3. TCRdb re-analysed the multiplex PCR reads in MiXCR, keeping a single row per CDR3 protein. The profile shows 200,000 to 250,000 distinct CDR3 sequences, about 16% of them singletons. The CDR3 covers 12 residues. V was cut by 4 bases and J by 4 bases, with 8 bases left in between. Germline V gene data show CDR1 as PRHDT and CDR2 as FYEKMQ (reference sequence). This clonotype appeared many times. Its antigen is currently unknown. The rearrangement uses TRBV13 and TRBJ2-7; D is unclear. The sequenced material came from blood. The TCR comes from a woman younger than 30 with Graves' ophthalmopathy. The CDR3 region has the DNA TGTGCCAGCAGCTCTAGGGTATACGAGCAGTACTTC. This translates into CASSSRVYEQYF.